This TCR beta chain was profiled in a study of blood T cell repertoires in COVID-19. In the study overall: Italy, Spain and the United States were the sources of the convalescent and acute COVID-19 samples.

Study processing details: Reference gene primer amplification in the assay estimated nucleated cell counts. Assay used: immunoSEQ multiplex PCR; TCRdb lists only in-frame clones, some missing. V and J calls and clone size are those listed in that table; D and trimming were worked out from the DNA. The data contain more than 400,000 clones, roughly 88% of them singletons. Germline values: CDR1 KGHSH, CDR2 LQKENI. Trimming pared 3 bases from V and 5 bases from J, leaving 23 bases between. The CDR3 consists of 17 residues. This TCR was sampled from a human donor in a cohort sampled during active COVID-19. This sequence joins TRBV18 and TRBJ2-7; D is perhaps TRBD1 (5 bases). The sample comprised peripheral blood. Written as DNA, the CDR3 is TGTGCCAGCTCACCGATATATGCGCAGGGTATAGGCAACGAGCAGTACTTC. Protein product: CASSPIYAQGIGNEQYF.